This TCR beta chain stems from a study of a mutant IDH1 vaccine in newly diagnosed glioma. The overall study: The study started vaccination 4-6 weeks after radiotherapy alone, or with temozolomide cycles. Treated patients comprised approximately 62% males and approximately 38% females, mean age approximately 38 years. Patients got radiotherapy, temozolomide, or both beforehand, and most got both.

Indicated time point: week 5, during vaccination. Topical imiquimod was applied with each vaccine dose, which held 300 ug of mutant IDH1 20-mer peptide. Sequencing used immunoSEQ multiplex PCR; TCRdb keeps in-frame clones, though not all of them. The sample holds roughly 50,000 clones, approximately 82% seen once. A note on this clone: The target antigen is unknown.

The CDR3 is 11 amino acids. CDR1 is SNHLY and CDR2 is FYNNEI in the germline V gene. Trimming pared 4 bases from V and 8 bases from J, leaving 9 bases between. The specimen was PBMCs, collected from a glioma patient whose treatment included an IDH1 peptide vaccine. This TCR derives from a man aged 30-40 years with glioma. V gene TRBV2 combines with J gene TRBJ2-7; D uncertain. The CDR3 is CASSAIGKQYF. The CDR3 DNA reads TGTGCCAGCAGTGCGATTGGCAAGCAGTACTTC.